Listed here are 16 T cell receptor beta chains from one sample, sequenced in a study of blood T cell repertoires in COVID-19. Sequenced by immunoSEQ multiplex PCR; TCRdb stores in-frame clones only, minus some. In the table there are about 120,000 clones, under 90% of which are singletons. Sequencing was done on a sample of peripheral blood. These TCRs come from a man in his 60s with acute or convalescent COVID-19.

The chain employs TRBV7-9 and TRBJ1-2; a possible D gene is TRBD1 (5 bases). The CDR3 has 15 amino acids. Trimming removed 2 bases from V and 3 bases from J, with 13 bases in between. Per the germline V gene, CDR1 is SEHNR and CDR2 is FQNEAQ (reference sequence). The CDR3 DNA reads TGTGCCAGCAGCTTAAAGGGGTCTCCTGACTATGGCTACACCTTC. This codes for CASSLKGSPDYGYTF.

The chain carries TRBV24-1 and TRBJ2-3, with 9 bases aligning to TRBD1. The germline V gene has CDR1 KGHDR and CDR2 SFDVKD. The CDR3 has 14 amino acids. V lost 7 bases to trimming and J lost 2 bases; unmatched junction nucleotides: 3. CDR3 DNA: TGTGCCACCAGGGGGGACAGGGACACAGATACGCAGTATTTT. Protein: CATRGDRDTDTQYF.

This chain's CDR3 is CASSLPSGFTDTQYF. The CDR3 DNA follows: TGTGCCAGCAGTTTACCTAGCGGGTTCACAGATACGCAGTATTTT. The V gene is TRBV28, the J gene TRBJ2-3; TRBD2 matches 8 bases. There are 15 residues in the CDR3. Germline assignment: CDR1 MDHEN and CDR2 SYDVKM. The trim removed 2 bases at V and 2 bases at J, leaving 3 bases unmatched.

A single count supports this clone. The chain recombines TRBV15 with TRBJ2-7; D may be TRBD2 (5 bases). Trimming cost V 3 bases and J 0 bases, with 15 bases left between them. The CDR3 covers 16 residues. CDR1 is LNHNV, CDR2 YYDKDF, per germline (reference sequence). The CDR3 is CATSRRVGLSSYEQYF. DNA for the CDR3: TGTGCCACCAGCAGGCGGGTAGGGCTGAGCTCCTACGAGCAGTACTTC.

CDR3 DNA: TGTGCCAGCAGTTTTAGGGGCGACTACGAGCAGTACTTC. Translated: CASSFRGDYEQYF. This chain uses TRBV12-3 or TRBV12-4 with TRBJ2-7, with D perhaps matching TRBD1 (5 bases). Trimming shortened V by 3 bases and J by 3 bases, and 9 bases separated the two germline ends. The CDR3 runs to 13 residues.

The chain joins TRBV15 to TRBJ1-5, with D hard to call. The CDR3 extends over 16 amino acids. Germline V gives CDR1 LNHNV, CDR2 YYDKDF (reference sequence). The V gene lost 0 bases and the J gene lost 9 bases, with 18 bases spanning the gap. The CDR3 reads CATSRDRDGSLGPQHF. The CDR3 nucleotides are TGTGCCACCAGCAGAGATCGAGACGGCTCCCTAGGGCCCCAGCATTTT. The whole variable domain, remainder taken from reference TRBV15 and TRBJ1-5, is DAMVIQNPRYQVTQFGKPVTLSCSQTLNHNVMYWYQQKSSQAPKLLFHYYDKDFNNEADTPDNFQSRRPNTSFCFLDIRSPGLGDTAMYLCATSRDRDGSLGPQHFGDGTRLSIL.

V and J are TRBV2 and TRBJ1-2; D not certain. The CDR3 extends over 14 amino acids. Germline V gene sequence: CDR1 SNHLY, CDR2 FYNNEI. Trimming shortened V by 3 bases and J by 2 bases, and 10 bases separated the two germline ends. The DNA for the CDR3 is TGTGCCAGCAGTGAGAGGGCGGAAAACTATGGCTACACCTTC. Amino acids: CASSERAENYGYTF.

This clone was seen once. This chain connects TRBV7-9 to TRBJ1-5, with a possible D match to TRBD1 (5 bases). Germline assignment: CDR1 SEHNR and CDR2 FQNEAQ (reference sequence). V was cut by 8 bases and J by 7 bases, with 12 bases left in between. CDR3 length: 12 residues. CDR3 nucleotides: TGTGCCAGCTCGGGGGGAGCCCAGCCCCAGCATTTT. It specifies CASSGGAQPQHF.

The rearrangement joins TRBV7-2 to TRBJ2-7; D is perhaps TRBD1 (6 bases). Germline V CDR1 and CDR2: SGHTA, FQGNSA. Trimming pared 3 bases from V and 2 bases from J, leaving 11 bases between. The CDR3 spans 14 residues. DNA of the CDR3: TGTGCCAGCAGCTTGGACAGATCCACCTACGAGCAGTACTTC. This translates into CASSLDRSTYEQYF.

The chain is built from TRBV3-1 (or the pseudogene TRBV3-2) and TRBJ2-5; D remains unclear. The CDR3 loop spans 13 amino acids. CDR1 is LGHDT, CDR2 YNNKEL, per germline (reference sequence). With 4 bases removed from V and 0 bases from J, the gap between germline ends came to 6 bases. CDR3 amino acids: CASSPRNQETQYF. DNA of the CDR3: TGTGCCAGCAGCCCTAGGAACCAAGAGACCCAGTACTTC.

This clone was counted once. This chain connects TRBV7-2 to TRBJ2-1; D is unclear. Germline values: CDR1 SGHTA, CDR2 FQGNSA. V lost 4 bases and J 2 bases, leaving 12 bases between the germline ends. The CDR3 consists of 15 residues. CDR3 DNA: TGTGCCAGCAGCTCCACAGTAACCCCCTACAATGAGCAGTTCTTC. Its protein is CASSSTVTPYNEQFF.

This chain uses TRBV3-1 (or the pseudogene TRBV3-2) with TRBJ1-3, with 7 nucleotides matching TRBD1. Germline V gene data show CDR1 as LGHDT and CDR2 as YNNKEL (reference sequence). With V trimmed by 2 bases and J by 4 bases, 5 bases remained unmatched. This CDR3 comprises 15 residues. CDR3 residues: CASSQRQGSGNTIYF. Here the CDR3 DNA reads TGTGCCAGCAGCCAAAGACAGGGTTCAGGAAACACCATATATTTT.

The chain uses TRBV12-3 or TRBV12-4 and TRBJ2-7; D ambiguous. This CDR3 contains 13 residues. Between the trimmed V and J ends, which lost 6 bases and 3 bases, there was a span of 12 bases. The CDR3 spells CASRSQINYEQYF. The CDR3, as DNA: TGTGCCAGCAGGTCACAGATCAACTACGAGCAGTACTTC.

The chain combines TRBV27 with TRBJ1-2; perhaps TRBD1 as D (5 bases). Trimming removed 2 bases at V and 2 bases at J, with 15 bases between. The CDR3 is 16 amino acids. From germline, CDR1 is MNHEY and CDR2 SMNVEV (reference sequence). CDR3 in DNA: TGTGCCAGCAGTTTAGGGACCGCGGGGCGCAACTATGGCTACACCTTC. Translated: CASSLGTAGRNYGYTF.

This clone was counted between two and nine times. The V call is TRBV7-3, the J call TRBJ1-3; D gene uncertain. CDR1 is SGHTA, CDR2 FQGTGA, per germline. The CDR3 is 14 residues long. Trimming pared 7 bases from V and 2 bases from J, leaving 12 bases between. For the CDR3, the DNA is TGTGCCAGCACCCACGGGTTGGCTGGAAACACCATATATTTT. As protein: CASTHGLAGNTIYF.

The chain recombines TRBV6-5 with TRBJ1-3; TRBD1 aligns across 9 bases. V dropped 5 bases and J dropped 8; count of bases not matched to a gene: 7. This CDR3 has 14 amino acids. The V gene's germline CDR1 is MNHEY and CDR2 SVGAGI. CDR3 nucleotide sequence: TGTGCCAGCAGTCAGCGGGGACAGGGAGACACCATATATTTT. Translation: CASSQRGQGDTIYF.